Listed below are T cell receptor beta chains from one sample, sequenced in a study of CD8+ T cells in alopecia areata. Only in-frame clones appear in the TCRdb table, and some are missing; sequencing was by immunoSEQ multiplex PCR. The sample contains 140,000 to 150,000 clones, roughly 50% of which appear only once. Sequencing used CD4+ T cells sorted from blood. The receptors here all came from a human donor with alopecia areata. Both conserved end residues are part of each CDR3. The order of the fields is D gene, clone size, J gene, V gene, CDR3 DNA, CDR3 protein. A D gene is named only where the DNA matches it firmly. Some rows have no size entry. The others give once, few or many, or a class for an expanded clone.

>TRBD1|NA|TRBJ2-5|TRBV15
TGTGCCACCAGCAGAGACAGGGGGCATATGTCGGAGACCCAGTACTTC
CATSRDRGHMSETQYF
>NA|NA|TRBJ1-2|TRBV5-1
TGCGCCAGCAGCTTGGAGAAAGCTAACTATGGCTACACCTTC
CASSLEKANYGYTF
>TRBD2|few|TRBJ2-7|TRBV29-1
TGCAGCGTTGGGAGGGACTACCCCTACGAGCAGTACTTC
CSVGRDYPYEQYF
>NA|NA|TRBJ1-2|TRBV5-6
TGTGCCAGCAGCTTGGATGTGGGCGCGGGTGGCTACACCTTC
CASSLDVGAGGYTF
>TRBD1|NA|TRBJ2-2|TRBV5-1
TGCGCCAGCAGCTCTACCCCACAGGGGGCCACCGGGGAGCTGTTTTTT
CASSSTPQGATGELFF
>NA|NA|TRBJ1-2|TRBV23-1
TGCGCCAGCAGTCCCACACACAACTATGGCTACACCTTC
CASSPTHNYGYTF
>NA|NA|TRBJ2-3|TRBV5-1
TGCGCCAGCAGGCTGGGACGGAGCAGCACAGATACGCAGTATTTT
CASRLGRSSTDTQYF
>NA|few|TRBJ1-2|TRBV7-9
TGTGCCAGCAGCGGTAGTGGACTCTTTAGGGGCTACACCTTC
CASSGSGLFRGYTF
>NA|few|TRBJ1-1|TRBV2
TGTGCCAGCAAGGGGGACACTGAAGCTTTCTTT
CASKGDTEAFF
>NA|few|TRBJ2-7|TRBV29-1
TGCAGCGTTTCTCTCATAGGCGGCCGCGAGCAGTACTTC
CSVSLIGGREQYF
>NA|NA|TRBJ2-3|TRBV5-6
TGTGCCAGCAGCCCGGACAGCACAGATACGCAGTATTTT
CASSPDSTDTQYF
>TRBD2|few|TRBJ2-1|TRBV4-1
TGCGCCAGCAGCCAAGACGGCGGGAGAGGTTACAATGAGCAGTTCTTC
CASSQDGGRGYNEQFF
>NA|once|TRBJ2-5|TRBV2
TGTGCCAGCGGTTCAAGGGGGGAGACCCAGTACTTC
CASGSRGETQYF
>NA|NA|TRBJ2-1|TRBV28
TGTGCCAGCAGTTTACCTGAGAAGGCGTTCTTC
CASSLPEKAFF
>NA|NA|TRBJ1-5|TRBV7-9
TGTGCCATTTCGGGTGTCGGGGGGCCCAATCAGCCCCAGCATTTT
CAISGVGGPNQPQHF
>NA|few|TRBJ1-1|TRBV2
TGTGCCAGCAGTGAAAACAGGGCCACTGAAGCTTTCTTT
CASSENRATEAFF
>TRBD1|few|TRBJ1-2|TRBV4-1
TGCGCCAGCAGCCAAACAGGGGGGGTCTATGGCTACACCTTC
CASSQTGGVYGYTF
>TRBD2|NA|TRBJ2-1|TRBV10-3
TGTGCCATCAGGACTAGCGGGAGGAATGATGAGCAGTTCTTC
CAIRTSGRNDEQFF
>NA|NA|TRBJ2-1|TRBV5-4
TGTGCCAGCAGCTTGTTGGGTACCTCTTTGGAGCAGTTCTTC
CASSLLGTSLEQFF
>NA|few|TRBJ2-3|TRBV20-1
TGCAGTGCTAGTTCTACAGATACGCAGTATTTT
CSASSTDTQYF
>NA|NA|TRBJ2-7|TRBV15
TGTGCCACCAGCAGAGTAGTTGGTTCAGGGGATATCTACGAGCAGTACTTC
CATSRVVGSGDIYEQYF
>NA|NA|TRBJ1-5|TRBV2
TGTGCCAGCAGTGAACGTCGAGGAAGCAATCAGCCCCAGCATTTT
CASSERRGSNQPQHF
>NA|NA|TRBJ2-4|TRBV7-9
TGTGCCAGCAGCTTAGGGAACGATCTAGCCAAAAACATTCAGTACTTC
CASSLGNDLAKNIQYF
>TRBD2|NA|TRBJ2-7|TRBV2
TGTGCCAGCACGGGGGGAGGCGAGCAGTACTTC
CASTGGGEQYF
>NA|NA|TRBJ2-7|TRBV29-1
TGCAGCGTTCTCGGGGCCTACGAGCAGTACTTC
CSVLGAYEQYF
>NA|few|TRBJ2-7|TRBV5-1
TGCGCCAGCAGCGTGCAGGGGGGACTCCGGGCCTACGAGCAGTACTTC
CASSVQGGLRAYEQYF
>NA|NA|TRBJ1-2|TRBV30
TGTGCCTGGAACAGAATCGGAGGCTACACCTTC
CAWNRIGGYTF
>NA|NA|TRBJ1-2|TRBV11-1
TGTGCCAGCAGCTTAGCGCCTCTCTCCGGCTACACCTTC
CASSLAPLSGYTF
>NA|NA|TRBJ2-5|TRBV15
TGTGCCACCAGATCGAGAACCCAAGAGACCCAGTACTTC
CATRSRTQETQYF
>TRBD2|few|TRBJ2-1|TRBV9
TGTGCCAGCAGCGTAGGTAATAGCGGGAGGGGGGATGAGCAGTTCTTC
CASSVGNSGRGDEQFF
>NA|NA|TRBJ1-2|TRBV7-2
TGTGCCAGCAGCCCATCTCTCTATGGCTACACCTTC
CASSPSLYGYTF
>NA|few|TRBJ2-1|TRBV18
TGTGCCAGCTCACCGATTGGTAGAGAGCAGTTCTTC
CASSPIGREQFF
>TRBD2|NA|TRBJ2-3|TRBV7-9
TGTGCCAGCAGCTACGGGACTAGCAGACGCACAGATACGCAGTATTTT
CASSYGTSRRTDTQYF
>TRBD2|once|TRBJ2-7|TRBV5-1
TGCGCCAGCAGCTTGAGCGGGAGAATGTACGAGCAGTACTTC
CASSLSGRMYEQYF
>NA|few|TRBJ1-5|TRBV7-2
TGTGCCAGCAGCGATCAGTGGGGGTCCAGTCAGCCCCAGCATTTT
CASSDQWGSSQPQHF
>NA|NA|TRBJ2-7|TRBV18
TGTGCCAGCTCACCATCTGGGAGTAGCGAGCAGTACTTC
CASSPSGSSEQYF
>NA|NA|TRBJ2-2|TRBV6-5
TGTGCCAGCAGTTTCAACGGGGAGCTGTTTTTT
CASSFNGELFF
>NA|few|TRBJ1-2|TRBV19
TGTGCCAGTAGTTTAGAGGCCCAGGAGACGTATGGCTACACCTTC
CASSLEAQETYGYTF
>TRBD2|NA|TRBJ2-3|TRBV7-6
TGTGCCAGCAGCTTAGGAGCGGGAACCACAGATACGCAGTATTTT
CASSLGAGTTDTQYF
>NA|NA|TRBJ2-1|TRBV29-1
TGCAGCGTTAGTGTAGGCCCCCCAGCCATCAATGAGCAGTTCTTC
CSVSVGPPAINEQFF
>TRBD1|NA|TRBJ2-7|TRBV7-8
TGTGCCAGCAGCTTGGACAGGACAAAGCAGTACTTC
CASSLDRTKQYF
>NA|NA|TRBJ1-5|TRBV29-1
TGCAGCGTTGTGGAGGGGCCCTTCCCCAATCAGCCCCAGCATTTT
CSVVEGPFPNQPQHF
>TRBD2|few|TRBJ2-5|TRBV10-3
TGTGCCATTCAACAGCGGGAGCAAGAGACCCAGTACTTC
CAIQQREQETQYF
>TRBD2|NA|TRBJ2-1|TRBV29-1
TGCAGCGTTTCGTGGACTAGCGGGAGCTACAATGAGCAGTTCTTC
CSVSWTSGSYNEQFF
>TRBD2|once|TRBJ2-7|TRBV28
TGTGCCAGCAGTCCGTCTAGCGGGCTAACCTACGAGCAGTACTTC
CASSPSSGLTYEQYF
>NA|few|TRBJ1-1|TRBV7-9
TGTGCCAGCAGCTTAATGGGGAACACTGAAGCTTTCTTT
CASSLMGNTEAFF
>NA|NA|TRBJ2-7|TRBV10-3
TGTGCCATCAGTGCCAGTTCCAATACCTACGAGCAGTACTTC
CAISASSNTYEQYF
>NA|NA|TRBJ1-2|TRBV29-1
TGCAGCGCCATGACGACCACAAATCACTATGGCTACACCTTC
CSAMTTTNHYGYTF
>NA|few|TRBJ2-7|TRBV28
TGTGCCAGCAGTTCCTCGGGGTCTTACGAGCAGTACTTC
CASSSSGSYEQYF
>NA|NA|TRBJ1-5|TRBV30
TGTGCCTGGGGACAGAACAGCAATCAGCCCCAGCATTTT
CAWGQNSNQPQHF